This T cell receptor (beta chain) was sequenced during a study of CD4 T cells in relation to SARS-CoV-2 and coronaviruses (dated by TCRdb to the early 2020s). At the level of the whole study: In the ViraFEST assay, PBMCs were cultured with antigen for roughly ten days, after which TCR beta CDR3s were sequenced to identify clonal expansions specific to the antigen. A different TCR-beta assay, based on Illumina, was used to sequence expansion assays from other donors in the study. The negative reference condition was either a culture with an HIV-1 Nef peptide pool or a culture with no peptide. At the level of individual TCR clonotypes, the study evaluated whether memory CD4+ T cells crossreact between the spike proteins of SARS-CoV-2 and those of common cold coronaviruses. HLA restriction was mapped for shared crossreactive spike epitopes using patient-derived lymphoblastoid cell lines. The Adaptive Biotechnologies TCR-sequencing kit was used to sequence samples from a few pre-COVID donors and the naive versus memory experiments, whereas other data were Illumina-based. The research as a whole found: Because no donor provided both pre-pandemic and post-infection samples, tracing the source of pre-existing responses was limited. Memory CD4+ clonotypes crossrecognizing SARS-CoV-2 and at least one common cold coronavirus spike were found in around 59% of donors. Small numbers of patients and of tested TCRs were a limitation of the study. Because the crossreactivity analysis focused on spike protein, crossreactivity against other viral proteins was not assessed. Compared with monoreactive clones, crossreactive clones had significantly weaker SARS-CoV-2-driven expansion, a result consistent with antigenic imprinting.

The library was produced with the immunoSEQ multiplex PCR assay. The paper's data handling went like this. During preprocessing, nonproductive sequences were removed, as were CDR3s that did not start with C, did not end with F or W, or were shorter than 7 amino acids. The MANAFEST web app was used to call antigen-specific clonotypes on the basis of expansion compared with the reference and with other culture wells. A clone counted as positive if significantly expanded in 2 of 3 replicate wells versus the reference culture at FDR below 0.05. For a clone to be considered positive, significant expansion relative to all other tandem wells and an odds ratio above 5 were also required. CDR3 homology was measured as pairwise Levenshtein distance, computed with the stringdist R package after trimming three terminal residues from each end. The table comes from immuneACCESS by way of TCRdb, which keeps in-frame sequences with V and J called. Part of the clones is missing from these tables; in studies checked, under half for an unresolved V gene and the rest for unknown reasons. Clonal size and the V and J genes are those of that table, whereas D and trimming came from the DNA. Present in this sample are 15,000 to 20,000 clones, 80% to 85% of which were seen just once. The ten largest account for 9.5% to 12% of the sample.

The CDR3 measures 15 amino acids from cysteine to phenylalanine. The only DNA kept is the CDR3, 45 bases in frame from the first base. CDR1 and CDR2, looked up from the germline V gene, are SGHDT and YYEEEE. The germline ends are 12 bases apart after V is trimmed by 0 bases and J by 3 bases. Concerning this clone itself: Its antigen target is currently unknown. It has no much larger one-base neighbor in the sample; base qualities were not kept.

CD4+ T cells from unexposed donors were collected before the COVID-19 pandemic (2011-2018). Following 10 days of culture, the EasySep CD4+ T cell isolation kit was used to isolate CD4+ T cells. Unexposed donor CD4+ T cells were tested for reactivity to SARS-CoV-2 S and N and four common cold coronavirus spike pools, as cell number allowed. Two million PBMCs per well were cultured in IMDM with roughly 5% human AB serum and 9.5 to 10 IU/ml IL-2. Half of the culture medium was replaced with fresh IL-2-containing medium on days 3 and 7. Triplicate replicate wells were generally used for each peptide culture condition. Leukapheresis product for the unexposed donors was purchased commercially. Ficoll-Paque PLUS gradient centrifugation was used to isolate PBMCs from leukapheresis product or whole blood. PBMCs were either cryopreserved at -140°C or used fresh in the expansion assay. The QIAamp Micro DNA Kit was used to extract genomic DNA from the CD4+ T cells.

The sequencing sample was made of CD4+ T cells from PBMCs, cultured in vitro. The chain couples TRBV5-6 to TRBJ1-1; a tentative D match to TRBD1 spans 6 bases. This receptor was taken from a human donor in good health. At the DNA level, the sequence is TGTGCCAGCAGCTTGGCAGGGGTAGGTTACACTGAAGCTTTCTTT. Protein translation: CASSLAGVGYTEAFF.